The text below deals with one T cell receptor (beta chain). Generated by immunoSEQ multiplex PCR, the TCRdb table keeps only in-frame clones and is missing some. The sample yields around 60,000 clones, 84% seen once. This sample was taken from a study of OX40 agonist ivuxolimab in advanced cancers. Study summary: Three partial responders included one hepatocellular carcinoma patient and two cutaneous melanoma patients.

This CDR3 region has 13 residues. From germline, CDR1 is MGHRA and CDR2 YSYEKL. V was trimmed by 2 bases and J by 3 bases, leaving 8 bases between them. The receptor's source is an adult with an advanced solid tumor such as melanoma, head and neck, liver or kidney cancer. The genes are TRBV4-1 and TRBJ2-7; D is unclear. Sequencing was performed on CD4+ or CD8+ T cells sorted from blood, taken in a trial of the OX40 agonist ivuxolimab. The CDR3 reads CASSQSRVYEQYF. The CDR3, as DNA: TGCGCCAGCAGCCAATCACGGGTCTACGAGCAGTACTTC.